This T cell receptor (beta chain) was recovered during a study of neurological immune-mediated disorders. One entry per CDR3 protein, called by TCRdb with MiXCR from the 5' RACE reads. The sample shows around 19,000 distinct CDR3 sequences, approximately 11% of them seen only once. Germline lookup yields CDR1 SGHRS and CDR2 YFSETQ. This CDR3 spans 15 amino acids. The V gene lost 2 bases and the J gene lost 2 bases, with 14 bases spanning the gap. This clonotype was seen repeatedly, ten times or more. The rearrangement joins TRBV5-1 to TRBJ2-7; D is unclear. This TCR derives from a woman in her fifties or sixties in good health. Material: CD8+ T cells from blood. DNA of the CDR3: TGCGCCAGCAGCTTTTCACCGGACGGTGCCTACGAGCAGTACTTC. Its protein is CASSFSPDGAYEQYF.